One and the same sample provided the 20 T cell receptor beta chains below, sequenced in a study of patients and donors after allogeneic stem cell transplantation (TCRdb year 2020). The library was made by RT-PCR. The instrument given in TCRdb is NextSeq 550. TCRdb redid the processing of the public reads, applying fastp at Q25 and MiXCR, and retained in-frame beta chains. Every entry covers one CDR3 protein and lists the most common genes and DNA from its rows. The sample table contains tens of thousands of distinct CDR3 sequences; only one count was recorded for roughly 38% of them. The ten largest clonotypes hold 76% of the sample. Specimen: blood, either unsorted or a sorted T cell fraction (not recorded which). The receptor source for this set is a human donor who was either an allogeneic HSCT recipient or a stem cell or donor lymphocyte infusion donor (not recorded which). It is not recorded whose cells these are; they may come from a transplant donor.

This clonotype was picked up a small number of times. V usage is TRBV12-3 or TRBV12-4 and J usage is TRBJ2-5; D remains unclear. V was shortened by 1 base and J by 0 bases, with 15 bases between the two germline ends. This CDR3 comprises 17 residues. The CDR3, as DNA: TGTGCCAGCAGTTTAGGAAGGAGCGACCTATACCAAGAGACCCAGTACTTC. Residues: CASSLGRSDLYQETQYF.

The rearrangement uses TRBV6-5 and TRBJ2-1; TRBD2 aligns across 8 bases. Germline V gene lookup returns CDR1 MNHEY and CDR2 SVGAGI. V was clipped by 7 bases and J by 8 bases; unmatched bases: 10. The CDR3 covers 14 residues. The CDR3 loop is CASKQGLASDEQFF. CDR3 bases: TGTGCCAGCAAACAAGGACTAGCTAGCGATGAGCAGTTCTTC.

This clonotype was found once. CDR3 residues: CAISEAGSLMNTEAFF. The CDR3 nucleotides read TGTGCCATCAGTGAGGCGGGGTCCCTGATGAACACTGAAGCTTTCTTT. This chain uses TRBV10-3 with TRBJ1-1; D is uncertain. Between the trimmed V and J ends, which lost 2 bases and 0 bases, there was a span of 13 bases. Germline loops: CDR1 ENHRY, CDR2 SYGVKD. CDR3 length equals 16 residues.

This clonotype was detected only a few times. The gene calls are TRBV29-1 and TRBJ2-5, with 7 bases lining up with TRBD1. This CDR3 comprises 11 residues. Trimming took 5 bases from V and 4 from J; bases not matched to a gene: 1. The germline gives CDR1 SQVTM, CDR2 ANQGSEA. The CDR3 bases are TGCAGCGTTTCAGGGGGAGAGACCCAGTACTTC. Its protein product is CSVSGGETQYF.

This clonotype was counted many times. CDR3 nucleotide sequence: TGTGCCAGCAGCTTCGTCGGGACAGAGAACACTGAAGCTTTCTTT. This encodes CASSFVGTENTEAFF. J is TRBJ1-1 and V is TRBV7-9, with 7 nucleotides matching TRBD1. CDR1 is SEHNR, CDR2 FQNEAQ, per germline (reference sequence). V shed 3 bases, J shed 1 base, and the junction held 5 bases outside the gene matches. The CDR3 loop spans 15 amino acids. The variable domain in full, with the rest retrieved from reference TRBV7-9 and TRBJ1-1, is DTGVSQNPRHKITKRGQNVTFRCDPISEHNRLYWYRQTLGQGPEFLTYFQNEAQLEKSRLLSDRFSAERPKGSFSTLEIQRTEQGDSAMYLCASSFVGTENTEAFFGQGTRLTVV.

A few counts support this clonotype. The chain carries TRBV28 and TRBJ2-5; TRBD2 agrees at 8 bases. Germline V gene sequence: CDR1 MDHEN, CDR2 SYDVKM. Trimming took 2 bases from V and 6 from J; bases not matched to a gene: 8. There are 15 residues in the CDR3. This chain's CDR3 is CASSLGRGGAKTQYF. The DNA for the CDR3 is TGTGCCAGCAGTTTAGGACGGGGGGGCGCGAAGACCCAGTACTTC.

The chain recombines TRBV6-6 with TRBJ1-2; D gene uncertain. CDR1 MNHNY and CDR2 SVGAGI come from the germline V gene (reference sequence). V lost 0 bases to trimming and J lost 4 bases, with 6 bases between them. There are 13 residues in the CDR3. DNA for the CDR3: TGTGCCAGCAGTTACTCGAACCTCTATGGCTACACCTTC. This encodes CASSYSNLYGYTF.

A few counts support this clonotype. This chain connects TRBV7-2 to TRBJ1-6; the match to TRBD1 covers 7 bases. Germline CDR1 reads SGHTA; CDR2 reads FQGNSA. CDR3 length equals 13 residues. Germline trimming cut 9 bases from V and 9 bases from J; bases unmatched to any gene: 8. This chain's CDR3 is CASKTGIISPLHF. CDR3 in DNA: TGTGCCAGTAAGACAGGGATAATTTCACCCCTCCACTTT. Combining the CDR3 with reference TRBV7-2 and TRBJ1-6 gives the whole variable domain GAGVSQSPSNKVTEKGKDVELRCDPISGHTALYWYRQSLGQGLEFLIYFQGNSAPDKSGLPSDRFSAERTGGSVSTLTIQRTQQEDSAVYLCASKTGIISPLHFGNGTRLTVT.

This chain connects TRBV20-1 to TRBJ2-7; either TRBD1 or TRBD2 may fit D (5 bases each). CDR3 length: 13 residues. V was trimmed by 0 bases and J by 4 bases, leaving 10 bases between them. Germline V gene data show CDR1 as DFQATT and CDR2 as SNEGSKA (reference sequence). The CDR3 nucleotides read TGCAGTGCTAGAGATCCGAGGGGTTACGAGCAGTACTTC. Translating it yields CSARDPRGYEQYF.

This clonotype was counted between two and nine times. The rearrangement joins TRBV5-1 to TRBJ2-2; 9 positions agree with TRBD2. Unmatched junction bases numbered 3, after V lost 6 bases and J lost 0 bases. Germline V gene sequence: CDR1 SGHRS, CDR2 YFSETQ. This CDR3 comprises 15 residues. The CDR3 here is CASTASGTNTGELFF. The CDR3 region has the DNA TGCGCCAGCACCGCTAGCGGGACGAACACCGGGGAGCTGTTTTTT.

The chain recombines TRBV5-1 with TRBJ1-4, with a weak D call TRBD1 (5 bases). Between the trimmed V and J ends, which lost 1 base and 0 bases, there was a span of 13 bases. The germline gives CDR1 SGHRS, CDR2 YFSETQ. The CDR3 has 17 amino acids. Here the CDR3 reads CASSLSGTPATNEKLFF. Here the CDR3 DNA reads TGCGCCAGCAGCTTGTCAGGGACCCCAGCAACTAATGAAAAACTGTTTTTT.

This chain uses TRBV7-2 with TRBJ1-4; D gene uncertain. This CDR3 region has 15 residues. V gave up 4 bases and J gave up 7 bases, with 16 bases separating them. Germline-derived CDR1 and CDR2 are SGHTA and FQGNSA. CDR3: CASSSLVAVGEKLFF. CDR3 in DNA: TGTGCCAGCAGCTCCTTGGTCGCGGTGGGTGAAAAACTGTTTTTT.

This clonotype has ten or more counts. CDR3 DNA: TGTGCCACCAGCGGAGGGGGGGATCAATGGGACTATGGCTACACCTTC. This codes for CATSGGGDQWDYGYTF. The chain couples TRBV15 to TRBJ1-2; a possible D gene is TRBD1 (6 bases). The CDR3 spans 16 residues. V gave up 5 bases and J gave up 3 bases, with 19 bases separating them. Germline CDR1 is LNHNV and CDR2 is YYDKDF (reference sequence).

The rearrangement uses TRBV24-1 and TRBJ2-5; TRBD1 agrees at 7 bases. The trim removed 3 bases at V and 5 bases at J, leaving 8 bases unmatched. The CDR3 runs to 15 residues. Germline V gives CDR1 KGHDR, CDR2 SFDVKD. The CDR3 DNA reads as TGTGCCACCAGTGATAATGAACAGGGGCGGGAGACCCAGTACTTC. Encoded protein: CATSDNEQGRETQYF.

The chain recombines TRBV4-3 with TRBJ2-2; the D call may be TRBD1 or TRBD2 (5 bases each). The CDR3 is made up of 16 amino acids. From germline, CDR1 is LGHNA and CDR2 YSLEER. V gave up 0 bases and J gave up 2 bases, with 10 bases separating them. CDR3 sequence reads: CASSQEWGRNTGELFF. Written as DNA, the CDR3 is TGCGCCAGCAGCCAAGAGTGGGGGAGAAACACCGGGGAGCTGTTTTTT.

In its sample, this clonotype was seen many times. This chain uses TRBV5-4 with TRBJ1-1, with D unresolved. Germline loops: CDR1 SGHNT, CDR2 YYREEE (reference sequence). Trimming shortened V by 7 bases and J by 1 base, and 11 bases separated the two germline ends. This CDR3 is built from 13 residues. CDR3 sequence: CASLRTGNTEAFF. CDR3 sequence (DNA): TGTGCCAGCTTAAGGACCGGGAACACTGAAGCTTTCTTT.

The V gene is TRBV11-2, the J gene TRBJ2-1; maybe TRBD2 (6 bases). The V end lost 0 bases, the J end lost 8 bases, and 11 bases lay between the germline ends. The CDR3 loop spans 14 amino acids. Germline V gives CDR1 SGHAT, CDR2 FQNNGV. CDR3 amino acids: CASSLDQGGDEQFF. DNA of the CDR3: TGTGCCAGCAGCTTAGATCAGGGAGGCGATGAGCAGTTCTTC.

The chain uses TRBV10-1 and TRBJ2-7; no definite D call. The CDR3 length is 12 residues. Germline CDR1 is WNHNN and CDR2 is SYGVQD (reference sequence). With 8 bases removed from V and 6 bases from J, the gap between germline ends came to 14 bases. The chain's CDR3 is CASFTVPGEQYF. In DNA, the CDR3 is TGCGCCAGCTTCACGGTTCCTGGCGAGCAGTACTTC.

The V call is TRBV18, the J call TRBJ1-1; no reliable D call. The CDR3 contains 15 residues. V dropped 7 bases and J dropped 1 base, with 16 bases sitting between them. Germline V CDR1 and CDR2: KGHSH, LQKENI. CDR3 sequence reads: CASFMTRGQNTEAFF. The DNA for the CDR3 is TGTGCCAGCTTCATGACCCGGGGTCAGAACACTGAAGCTTTCTTT.

The chain couples TRBV15 to TRBJ1-6; D is unclear. The CDR3 has 17 amino acids. V lost 0 bases, J lost 0 bases, and 9 bases lay in between. Germline CDR1 and CDR2: LNHNV and YYDKDF (reference sequence). CDR3: CATSRDLQDSYNSPLHF. The DNA of the CDR3 is TGTGCCACCAGCAGAGACCTTCAGGACTCCTATAATTCACCCCTCCACTTT. Full variable domain (remainder filled in from reference TRBV15 and TRBJ1-6): DAMVIQNPRYQVTQFGKPVTLSCSQTLNHNVMYWYQQKSSQAPKLLFHYYDKDFNNEADTPDNFQSRRPNTSFCFLDIRSPGLGDTAMYLCATSRDLQDSYNSPLHFGNGTRLTVT.